This T cell receptor (beta chain) was found in a study of vaccination effects on CD4 cells after COVID-19. Whole-study context: Each participant received a vaccine that was either BNT162b2 or mRNA-1273, given as two doses. Study results and limitations: Convalescent patients in the study were few, and early post-infection timepoints were absent.

The assay was immunoSEQ multiplex PCR, and TCRdb's table has in-frame clones only and misses some. Among some 69,000 clones listed, roughly four fifths were seen once. This clone has only a few counts. Its target is not known. The CDR3 runs to 12 residues. Between the trimmed V and J ends, which lost 8 bases and 3 bases, there was a span of 10 bases. From germline, CDR1 is MDHEN and CDR2 SYDVKM. Antigen-specific CD4+ T cells were expanded with viral peptide pools in the ViraFEST assay before sequencing. Upon completion of around 9 days in culture, CD4+ T cells were isolated. Vaccine recipients, nucleocapsid antibody negative, had no prior SARS-CoV-2 infection. Culturing of a few million PBMC per well took place with about 9.4 IU/ml IL-2 and approximately 9.9 ug/ml peptides. It was on days 3 and 7 that half the medium was replaced with IL-2 medium.

The receptor comes from a human donor who received a COVID-19 vaccine. V usage is TRBV28 and J usage is TRBJ1-2; no reliable D call. Source: CD4+ T cells from PBMCs cultured with HCoV-NL63 spike peptides, taken before COVID-19 vaccination. CDR3 DNA: TGTGCCAGCGAACGGACCGACTATGGCTACACCTTC. Residues: CASERTDYGYTF.